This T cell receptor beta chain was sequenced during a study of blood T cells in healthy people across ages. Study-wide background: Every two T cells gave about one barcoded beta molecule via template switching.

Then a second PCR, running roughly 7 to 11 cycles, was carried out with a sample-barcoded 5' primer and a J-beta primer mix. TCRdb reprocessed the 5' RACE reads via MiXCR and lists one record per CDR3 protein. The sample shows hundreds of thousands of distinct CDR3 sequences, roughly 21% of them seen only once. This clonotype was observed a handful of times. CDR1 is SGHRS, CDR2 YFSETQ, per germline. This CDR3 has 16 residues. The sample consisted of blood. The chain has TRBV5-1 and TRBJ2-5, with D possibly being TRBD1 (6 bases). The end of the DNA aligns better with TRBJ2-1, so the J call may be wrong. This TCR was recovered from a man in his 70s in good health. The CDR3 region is CASSLGSGASYNEQFF. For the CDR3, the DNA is TGCGCCAGCAGCTTGGGTTCAGGGGCCTCCTACAATGAGCAGTTCTTC.